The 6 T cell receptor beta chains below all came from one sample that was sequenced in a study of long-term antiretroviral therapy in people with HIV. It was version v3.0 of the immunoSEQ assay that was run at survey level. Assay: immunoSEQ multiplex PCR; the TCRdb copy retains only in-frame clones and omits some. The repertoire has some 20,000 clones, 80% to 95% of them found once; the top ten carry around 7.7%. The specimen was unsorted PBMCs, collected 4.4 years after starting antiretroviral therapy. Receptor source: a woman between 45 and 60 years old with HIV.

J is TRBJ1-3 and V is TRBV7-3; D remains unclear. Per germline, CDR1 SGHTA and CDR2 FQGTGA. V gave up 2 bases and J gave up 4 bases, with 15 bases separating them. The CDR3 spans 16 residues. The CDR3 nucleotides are TGTGCCAGCAGCTTACGGACTCCGACGGGAGGAAACACCATATATTTT. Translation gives CASSLRTPTGGNTIYF.

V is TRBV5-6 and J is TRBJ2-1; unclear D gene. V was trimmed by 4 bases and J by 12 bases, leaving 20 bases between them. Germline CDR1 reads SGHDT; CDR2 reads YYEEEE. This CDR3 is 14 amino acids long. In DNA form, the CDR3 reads TGTGCCAGCAGCGATGAGAACCGGGCCGTGGGGCAGTTCTTC. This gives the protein CASSDENRAVGQFF.

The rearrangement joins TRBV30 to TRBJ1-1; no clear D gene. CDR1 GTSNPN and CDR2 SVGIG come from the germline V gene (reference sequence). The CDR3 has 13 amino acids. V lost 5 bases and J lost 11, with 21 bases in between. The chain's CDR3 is CAWDQGTAGPAFF. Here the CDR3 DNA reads TGTGCCTGGGACCAAGGCACTGCAGGCCCCGCTTTCTTT.

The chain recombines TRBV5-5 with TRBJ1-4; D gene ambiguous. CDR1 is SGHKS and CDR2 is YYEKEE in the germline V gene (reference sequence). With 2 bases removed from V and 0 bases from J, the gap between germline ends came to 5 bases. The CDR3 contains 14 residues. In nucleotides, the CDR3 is TGTGCCAGCAGCTTAGAAGCAACTAATGAAAAACTGTTTTTT. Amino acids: CASSLEATNEKLFF.

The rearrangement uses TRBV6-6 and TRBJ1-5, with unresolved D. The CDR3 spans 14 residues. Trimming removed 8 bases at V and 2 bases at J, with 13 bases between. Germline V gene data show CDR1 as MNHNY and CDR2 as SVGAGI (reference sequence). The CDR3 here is CASQFGGGNQPQHF. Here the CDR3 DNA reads TGTGCCAGCCAATTTGGCGGGGGCAATCAGCCCCAGCATTTT.

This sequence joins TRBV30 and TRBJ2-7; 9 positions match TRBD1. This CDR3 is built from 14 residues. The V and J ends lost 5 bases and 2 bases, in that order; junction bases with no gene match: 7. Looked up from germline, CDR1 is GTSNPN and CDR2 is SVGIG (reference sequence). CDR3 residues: CAWEPGDRAYEQYF. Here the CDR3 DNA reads TGTGCCTGGGAGCCGGGGGACAGGGCCTACGAGCAGTACTTC. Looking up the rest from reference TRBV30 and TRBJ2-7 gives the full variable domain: SQTIHQWPATLVQPVGSPLSLECTVEGTSNPNLYWYRQAAGRGLQLLFYSVGIGQISSEVPQNLSASRPQDRQFILSSKKLLLSDSGFYLCAWEPGDRAYEQYFGPGTRLTVT.